The rows below give T cell receptor beta chains drawn from one sample of a study of T cells expressing NK-cell markers. With the 5' RACE reads reprocessed, TCRdb shows one record per CDR3 protein and no DNA. The sample's table shows roughly 150,000 distinct CDR3 sequences. Sequenced sample: blood T cells: a sorted CD56 or NKG2C T cell subset, CD4+ or CD8+ T cells, or bulk PBMC T cells (not recorded which). These receptors originate from a woman between 18 and 70 years old in good health. CDR3s include the opening cysteine and the closing phenylalanine or tryptophan.

TRBV7-9	TRBJ1-4	CASSLESAGEKLFF
TRBV10-3	TRBJ2-2	CAIMEHANTGELFF
TRBV20-1	TRBJ1-1	CSASEQVVAFF
TRBV18	TRBJ2-1	CASSPSFRGGNNEQFF
TRBV20-1	TRBJ2-1	CSANQGAGDEQFF
TRBV20-1	TRBJ2-1	CSASERVSNEQFF
TRBV3-1	TRBJ1-1	CASSQEVNAGAFF
TRBV7-2	TRBJ2-7	CASSTGYRTIYEQYF
TRBV10-3	TRBJ2-3	CATRNLAVGSDTQYF
TRBV6-1	TRBJ2-3	CASSQKGGDTQYF
TRBV4-1	TRBJ1-1	CASSQAVGLYTEAFF
TRBV28	TRBJ2-7	CASSLGGSSYEQYF
TRBV20-1	TRBJ1-2	CSALTGGYGYTF
TRBV2	TRBJ2-5	CASSDGPRGRETQYF
TRBV4-1	TRBJ1-1	CASSQDPWTAEAFF
TRBV12-3/TRBV12-4	TRBJ1-1	CASSLVYGVLMNTEAFF
TRBV12-3/TRBV12-4	TRBJ2-5	CASSLAGKTQYF
TRBV3-1	TRBJ2-3	CASSRSGGTTDTQYF
TRBV29-1	TRBJ1-2	CSVAPAGVGVSYTF
TRBV20-1	TRBJ1-2	CSARGRGRDYGYTF
TRBV27	TRBJ2-7	CASTRERAGGREQYF
TRBV20-1	TRBJ2-4	CSARDRLAIAKNIQYF
TRBV24-1	TRBJ2-3	CATSDSTSSDTDTQYF
TRBV9	TRBJ2-3	CASSIRGQDTQYF
TRBV2	TRBJ1-2	CASSASGRGGYTF
TRBV7-8	TRBJ2-7	CASSQWGGGNYEQYF
TRBV5-1	TRBJ2-5	CASSLGTSGEKTQYF
TRBV20-1	TRBJ1-2	CSASDRARYGYTF
TRBV19	TRBJ2-2	CASSNQGSTGELFF
TRBV9	TRBJ1-4	CASSVSTRSEKLFF
TRBV29-1	TRBJ1-1	CSAATGGYTEAFF
TRBV20-1	TRBJ1-1	CSARSGQVKTEAFF
TRBV5-1	TRBJ1-6	CASRDRGRSPLHF
TRBV5-1	TRBJ1-6	CASSPQRNNSPLHF
TRBV11-2	TRBJ2-7	CASSSGGAGAIYEQYF
TRBV12-3/TRBV12-4	TRBJ2-5	CASSFRTSGPQETQYF
TRBV12-3/TRBV12-4	TRBJ2-3	CASRDDRGVAGVSDTQYF